These 11 T cell receptor beta chains were all obtained from the same sample, sequenced in a study of T cell responses to AZD1222 COVID-19 vaccine. Sequenced by immunoSEQ multiplex PCR; TCRdb stores in-frame clones only, minus some. The sample includes fewer than 250,000 clones, roughly 92% seen only once; the top ten take over 1%. Source: peripheral blood, taken on day 0 of AZD1222 vaccination. The source is an adult in good health.

The chain joins TRBV7-9 to TRBJ1-1; 8 bases agree with TRBD1. The ends lost 2 bases at V and 1 base at J; junction bases unmatched: 3. From germline, CDR1 is SEHNR and CDR2 FQNEAQ (reference sequence). The CDR3 has 15 amino acids. The CDR3 protein is CASSLSGQGNTEAFF. DNA of the CDR3: TGTGCCAGCAGCTTATCTGGACAGGGGAACACTGAAGCTTTCTTT.

This clone was recorded once. V is TRBV7-9 and J is TRBJ1-1; D not certain. This CDR3 contains 14 residues. In germline, CDR1 is SEHNR, CDR2 FQNEAQ (reference sequence). The germline V and J ends were trimmed by 6 bases and 1 base, with 12 bases remaining between them. The chain's CDR3 is CASSRDQKNTEAFF. The CDR3 DNA is TGTGCCAGCAGTCGAGACCAAAAGAACACTGAAGCTTTCTTT.

The V gene is TRBV6-5, the J gene TRBJ2-7, with 9 bases identical to TRBD2. CDR1 and CDR2 from the germline V gene are MNHEY and SVGAGI. CDR3 length: 16 amino acids. The ends lost 0 bases at V and 3 bases at J; junction bases unmatched: 6. The CDR3 reads CASSYSSAGGDYEQYF. The CDR3 bases are TGTGCCAGCAGTTACTCGAGCGCGGGGGGGGACTACGAGCAGTACTTC.

V and J are TRBV28 and TRBJ1-5; possibly TRBD1 for D (6 bases). V lost 2 bases and J 0 bases, leaving 11 bases between the germline ends. Germline values: CDR1 MDHEN, CDR2 SYDVKM. The CDR3 extends over 16 amino acids. This CDR3 is CASSLGGPLSNQPQHF. In DNA form, the CDR3 reads TGTGCCAGCAGTTTAGGGGGGCCTCTTAGCAATCAGCCCCAGCATTTT. Using reference TRBV28 and TRBJ1-5 for the parts outside the CDR3, the full variable domain is DVKVTQSSRYLVKRTGEKVFLECVQDMDHENMFWYRQDPGLGLRLIYFSYDVKMKEKGDIPEGYSVSREKKERFSLILESASTNQTSMYLCASSLGGPLSNQPQHFGDGTRLSIL.

The chain joins TRBV7-2 to TRBJ1-5, with 8 bases that match TRBD1. Germline values: CDR1 SGHTA, CDR2 FQGNSA. V dropped 3 bases and J dropped 5; count of bases not matched to a gene: 3. The CDR3 totals 14 residues. The CDR3 loop reads CASSFDRGDQPQHF. The CDR3 nucleotides read TGTGCCAGCAGCTTCGACAGGGGCGATCAGCCCCAGCATTTT.

The rearrangement links TRBV29-1 to TRBJ1-3, with 8 bases aligning to TRBD1. With 7 bases clipped from V and 5 bases from J, the junction kept 7 bases outside the gene matches. CDR3 size: 13 residues. Looked up from germline, CDR1 is SQVTM and CDR2 is ANQGSEA. In DNA, the CDR3 is TGCAGCGGTTGGACAGGGCCTCGAAACACCATATATTTT. Encoded protein: CSGWTGPRNTIYF.

A single count supports this clone. The rearrangement links TRBV7-6 to TRBJ2-7, with unresolved D. The length of the CDR3 is 17 residues. Between the trimmed V and J ends, which lost 1 base and 0 bases, there was a span of 16 bases. Per germline, CDR1 SGHVS and CDR2 FNYEAQ. DNA for the CDR3: TGTGCCAGCAGCTTAGGGGGATTCGCGCGGAGCTCCTACGAGCAGTACTTC. Translation gives CASSLGGFARSSYEQYF.

The chain recombines TRBV7-9 with TRBJ1-5; 9 nucleotides agree with TRBD1. The ends lost 5 bases at V and 3 bases at J; junction bases unmatched: 2. The V gene's germline CDR1 is SEHNR and CDR2 FQNEAQ (reference sequence). The CDR3 has 14 residues. Here the CDR3 reads CASSGTGNNQPQHF. The DNA of the CDR3 is TGTGCCAGCAGCGGGACAGGGAACAATCAGCCCCAGCATTTT.

The chain couples TRBV3-1 (or the pseudogene TRBV3-2) to TRBJ1-1; D is ambiguous. V was clipped by 0 bases and J by 10 bases, with 12 bases between them. Germline V gene lookup returns CDR1 LGHDT and CDR2 YNNKEL (reference sequence). The length of the CDR3 is 13 residues. CDR3 coding DNA: TGTGCCAGCAGCCAAGAACAGCGGACCGCAGCTTTCTTT. Protein: CASSQEQRTAAFF.

This sequence joins TRBV4-3 and TRBJ2-1, with 9 bases that match TRBD1. This CDR3 has 18 residues. Trimming cost V 0 bases and J 7 bases; bases outside gene matches: 13. Germline CDR1 LGHNA, CDR2 YSLEER. In nucleotides, the CDR3 is TGCGCCAGCAGCCAAGATGCGGTGACAGGGGGTGACAGGAATGAGCAGTTCTTC. As protein: CASSQDAVTGGDRNEQFF.

This chain links TRBV19 with TRBJ1-5; D call uncertain. CDR1 and CDR2 from the germline V gene are LNHDA and SQIVND (reference sequence). V shed 6 bases and J shed 0 bases, with 9 bases lying between them. This CDR3 has 14 amino acids. In nucleotides, the CDR3 is TGTGCCAGTAGGGCTGGGTATAGCAATCAGCCCCAGCATTTT. Its translation is CASRAGYSNQPQHF.